This T cell receptor beta chain originates from a study of T cells after yellow fever vaccination. TCRdb itself ran the 5' RACE reads through MiXCR, one entry per CDR3 protein. The sample carries about 330,000 distinct CDR3 sequences, over 3.5% recorded once. This clonotype appeared many times. CDR3 length: 14 amino acids. The V and J ends lost 5 bases and 4 bases respectively, with 14 bases between them. Germline CDR1 reads SGHAT; CDR2 reads FQNNGV. The rearrangement links TRBV11-2 to TRBJ1-1; no reliable D call. This receptor was taken from a man aged 18 to 35 who received the YFV17D yellow fever vaccine. Sequencing was performed on PBMCs, taken 5 days after the yellow fever booster vaccination. CDR3 loop: CASSATRAGTEAFF. The CDR3 DNA follows: TGTGCCAGCAGCGCGACGCGGGCCGGCACTGAAGCTTTCTTT.